This T cell receptor beta chain is from a study of beta chain features in type 1 diabetes. Of the isolated RNA, all was reverse transcribed, and so the sequenced material was expressed TCRB transcripts. Generated by immunoSEQ multiplex PCR, the TCRdb table keeps only in-frame clones and is missing some. The data show under 90,000 clones, with 30% to 35% seen just once and roughly 0.44% held by the top ten. General study points: VDJ junctions from type 1 diabetes patients carried fewer insertions and larger deletions.

There are 15 residues in the CDR3. The V gene lost 4 bases and the J gene lost 4 bases, with 17 bases spanning the gap. The germline V gene encodes CDR1 SGHDT and CDR2 YYEEEE. In the case of this clone: Its antigen remains unidentified.

Sequenced input: stem cell memory CD4+ T cells from blood. This chain links TRBV5-6 with TRBJ1-2; D is undetermined. This TCR was sampled from a young woman in good health. The chain's CDR3 is CASSLRVRLAYGYTF. As DNA, the CDR3 is TGTGCCAGCAGCCTGCGAGTCAGACTTGCCTATGGCTACACCTTC.